This TCR beta chain was captured in a study of blood T cell repertoires in COVID-19. In the original processing: Amplification of reference gene primers provided the estimated nucleated cell counts. Sequenced by immunoSEQ multiplex PCR; TCRdb stores in-frame clones only, minus some. D and trimming were read from the DNA, whereas the V and J calls and clone size are those reported in that table. The data show about 260,000 clones, 65% to 90% seen once. The CDR3 has 13 amino acids. Trimming pared 4 bases from V and 3 bases from J, leaving 10 bases between. Germline V gene lookup returns CDR1 MNHEY and CDR2 SVGAGI.

The source material was peripheral blood. V and J are TRBV6-5 and TRBJ2-7, with D unresolved. The receptor's source is a human donor in a cohort sampled during active COVID-19. The CDR3 protein is CASSSAVHYEQYF. In DNA, the CDR3 is TGTGCCAGCAGTTCCGCGGTCCACTACGAGCAGTACTTC.